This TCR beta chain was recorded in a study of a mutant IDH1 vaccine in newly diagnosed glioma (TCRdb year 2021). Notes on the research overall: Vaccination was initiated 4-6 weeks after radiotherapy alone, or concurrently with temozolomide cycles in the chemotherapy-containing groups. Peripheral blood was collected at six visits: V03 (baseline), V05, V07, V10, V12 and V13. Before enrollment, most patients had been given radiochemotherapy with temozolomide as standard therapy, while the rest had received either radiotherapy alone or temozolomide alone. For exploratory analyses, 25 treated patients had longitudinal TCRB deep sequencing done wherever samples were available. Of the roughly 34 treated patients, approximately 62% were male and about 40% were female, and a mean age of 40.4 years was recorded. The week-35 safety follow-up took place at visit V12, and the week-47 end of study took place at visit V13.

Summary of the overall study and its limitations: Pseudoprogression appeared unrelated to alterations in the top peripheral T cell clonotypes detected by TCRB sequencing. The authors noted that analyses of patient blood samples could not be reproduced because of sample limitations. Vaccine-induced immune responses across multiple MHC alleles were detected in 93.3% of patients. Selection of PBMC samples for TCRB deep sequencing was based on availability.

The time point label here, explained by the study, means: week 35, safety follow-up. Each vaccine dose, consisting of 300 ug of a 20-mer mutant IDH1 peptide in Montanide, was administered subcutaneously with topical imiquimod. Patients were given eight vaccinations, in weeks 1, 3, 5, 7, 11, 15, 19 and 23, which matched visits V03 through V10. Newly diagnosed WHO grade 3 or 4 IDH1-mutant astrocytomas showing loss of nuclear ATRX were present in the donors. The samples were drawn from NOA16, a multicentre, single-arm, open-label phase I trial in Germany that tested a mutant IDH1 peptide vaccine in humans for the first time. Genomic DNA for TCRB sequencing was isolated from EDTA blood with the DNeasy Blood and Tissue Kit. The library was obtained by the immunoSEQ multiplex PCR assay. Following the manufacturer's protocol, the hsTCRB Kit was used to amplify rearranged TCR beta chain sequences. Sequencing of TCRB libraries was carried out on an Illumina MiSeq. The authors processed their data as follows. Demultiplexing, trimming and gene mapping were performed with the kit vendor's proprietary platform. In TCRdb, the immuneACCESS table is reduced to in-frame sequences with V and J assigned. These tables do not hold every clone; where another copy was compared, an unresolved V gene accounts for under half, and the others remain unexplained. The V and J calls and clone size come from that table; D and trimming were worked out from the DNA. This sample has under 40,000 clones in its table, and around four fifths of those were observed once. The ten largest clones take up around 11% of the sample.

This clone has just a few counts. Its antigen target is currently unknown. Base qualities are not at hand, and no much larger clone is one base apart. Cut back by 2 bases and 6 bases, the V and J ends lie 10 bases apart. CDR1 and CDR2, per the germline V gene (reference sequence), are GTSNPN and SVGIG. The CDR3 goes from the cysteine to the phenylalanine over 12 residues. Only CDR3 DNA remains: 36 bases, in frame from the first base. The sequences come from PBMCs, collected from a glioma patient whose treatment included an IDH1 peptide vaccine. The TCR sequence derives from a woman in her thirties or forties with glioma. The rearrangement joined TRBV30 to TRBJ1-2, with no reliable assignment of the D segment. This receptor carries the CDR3 CAWSFPPDGYTF. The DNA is TGTGCCTGGAGTTTCCCTCCGGATGGCTACACCTTC.